This TCR beta chain was observed in a study of CD8+ T cells in alopecia areata. cDNA serving as the sequencing template came from extracted, reverse transcribed RNA. Assay used: immunoSEQ multiplex PCR; TCRdb lists only in-frame clones, some missing. This sample has around 150,000 clones; approximately 65% occur once, and the top ten carry around 0.9%. There are a few counts of this clone. The CDR3 totals 12 residues. The V gene's germline CDR1 is SGDLS and CDR2 YYNGEE. The V gene lost 4 bases and the J gene lost 4 bases, with 8 bases spanning the gap. Treatment described: oral pan-JAK inhibitor, 5-10 mg twice daily. The study team obtained lesional scalp punch biopsies and peripheral blood from alopecia areata patients.

Here the sequenced sample was CD4+ T cells sorted from blood, taken at week 4, from a patient treated with tofacitinib. The receptor's source is a human donor with alopecia areata. The chain has TRBV9 and TRBJ1-2, with D hard to call. The DNA for the CDR3 is TGTGCCAGCAGCCTAGACACCTATGGCTACACCTTC. Amino acids: CASSLDTYGYTF.